Listed below are T cell receptor beta chains from one sample, sequenced in a study of T cell repertoires in cytomegalovirus infection. TCRdb itself ran the reads through MiXCR, one entry per CDR3 protein. The sample yields 300,000 to 400,000 distinct CDR3 sequences, roughly 18% seen once. Material for sequencing was PBMCs. The source is a human donor in good health (CMV status not recorded). Some clones in this sample may be carry-over from other donors' samples. Both conserved end residues are part of each CDR3. A D gene is named only where the DNA matches it firmly. Clone size is given for some rows only: seen once, a few or many times, or a class if the clone is expanded.

12	TRBD1	TRBJ1-1	TRBV5-1	few	TGCGCCAGCAGTTTGCCGGGACAGCAAGCTTTCTTT	CASSLPGQQAFF
16	NA	TRBJ1-5	TRBV28	few	TGTGCCAGCAGGGGGATAGCAGGGTTTGGCAATCAGCCCCAGCATTTT	CASRGIAGFGNQPQHF
16	TRBD1	TRBJ1-4	TRBV6-2/TRBV6-3	NA	TGTGCCAGCAGCTGGACAGGCGACCCAACTAATGAAAAACTGTTTTTT	CASSWTGDPTNEKLFF
14	NA	TRBJ2-7	TRBV19	many	TGTGCCAGTAGTATACCAGGGGATCGGGACGAGCAGTACTTC	CASSIPGDRDEQYF
14	NA	TRBJ2-3	TRBV4-3	many	TGCGCCAGCAGCCCTGAGTCTCGCACAGATACGCAGTATTTT	CASSPESRTDTQYF
14	NA	TRBJ2-1	TRBV7-2	many	TGTGCCAGCAGCTTACGGGTTCTCTCACATGAGCAGTTCTTC	CASSLRVLSHEQFF
13	NA	TRBJ1-2	TRBV5-5	few	TGTGCCAGCAGCTTGGTTTATAACTATGGCTACACCTTC	CASSLVYNYGYTF
13	TRBD1	TRBJ1-1	TRBV19	NA	TGTGCCAGCGCCAGGACAGGGGACTCTGAAGCTTTCTTT	CASARTGDSEAFF
17	NA	TRBJ2-3	TRBV20-1	NA	TGCAGTGCCACGCGCTTTGGAGGGGGGAGGGCCTTGGATACGCAGTATTTT	CSATRFGGGRALDTQYF
15	NA	TRBJ2-5	TRBV6-5	few	TGTGCCAGCAGCGCGAGCCACATGCCCCAAGAGACCCAGTACTTC	CASSASHMPQETQYF
14	NA	TRBJ2-5	TRBV28	NA	TGTGCCAGCAGTTTAGAAAGTCTTTATGAAACCCAGTACTTC	CASSLESLYETQYF
15	TRBD2	TRBJ2-3	TRBV12-3/TRBV12-4	many	TGTGCCAGCAGTTTAATAGCGGGAGCATCAGATACGCAGTATTTT	CASSLIAGASDTQYF
12	TRBD2	TRBJ2-7	TRBV20-1	many	TGCAGTGGACTAGCGGCTTCCTACGAGCAGTACTTC	CSGLAASYEQYF
13	NA	TRBJ1-4	TRBV7-2	many	TGTGCCAGCAAGCCCGTAACTAATGAAAAACTGTTTTTT	CASKPVTNEKLFF
15	NA	TRBJ2-7	TRBV20-1	few	TGCAGTGCCCCCTACCAGGGCCAGATTTCCTACGAGCAGTACTTC	CSAPYQGQISYEQYF
16	NA	TRBJ1-5	TRBV5-6	NA	TGTGCCAGCAGCTCCGACCCCCGGGACCCCAATCAGCCCCAGCATTTT	CASSSDPRDPNQPQHF
16	TRBD2	TRBJ2-7	TRBV7-9	many	TGTGCCAGCAGCTTAGTTTTGACTAGCGGGCGGTACGAGCAGTACTTC	CASSLVLTSGRYEQYF
15	TRBD1	TRBJ1-2	TRBV7-9	NA	TGTGCCAGCAGTTTATACCTCAGGGGGCACAATGGCTACACCTTC	CASSLYLRGHNGYTF
13	NA	TRBJ1-5	TRBV19	few	TGTGCCAGTAGTCAGGTCGGCAATCAGCCCCAGCATTTT	CASSQVGNQPQHF
13	NA	TRBJ2-7	TRBV12-3/TRBV12-4	NA	TGTGCCAGCAGCTCTCTCTCCGCCTACGAGCAGTACTTC	CASSSLSAYEQYF